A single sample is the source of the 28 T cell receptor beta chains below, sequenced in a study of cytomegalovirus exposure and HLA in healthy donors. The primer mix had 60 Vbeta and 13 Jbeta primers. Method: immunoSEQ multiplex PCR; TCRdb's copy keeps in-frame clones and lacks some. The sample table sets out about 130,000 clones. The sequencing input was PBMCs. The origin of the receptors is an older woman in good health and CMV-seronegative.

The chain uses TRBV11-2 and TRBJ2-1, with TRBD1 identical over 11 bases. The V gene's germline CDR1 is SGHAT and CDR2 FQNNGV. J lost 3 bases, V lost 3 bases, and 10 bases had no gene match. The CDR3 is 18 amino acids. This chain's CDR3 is CASSFTPAGTGGYNEQFF. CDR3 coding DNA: TGTGCCAGCAGCTTTACGCCCGCCGGGACAGGGGGCTACAATGAGCAGTTCTTC. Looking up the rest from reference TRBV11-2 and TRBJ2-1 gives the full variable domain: EAGVAQSPRYKIIEKRQSVAFWCNPISGHATLYWYQQILGQGPKLLIQFQNNGVVDDSQLPKDRFSAERLKGVDSTLKIQPAKLEDSAVYLCASSFTPAGTGGYNEQFFGPGTRLTVL.

The CDR3 reads CASSGGAKTSYNEQFF. The CDR3 coding sequence is TGTGCCAGCAGTGGGGGGGCGAAAACCTCCTACAATGAGCAGTTCTTC. The chain employs TRBV7-8 and TRBJ2-1, with D perhaps matching TRBD2 (7 bases). V lost 6 bases and J 0 bases, leaving 15 bases between the germline ends. The CDR3 has 16 amino acids. CDR1 SGHVS and CDR2 FQNEAQ come from the germline V gene. The variable domain in full, completed from reference TRBV7-8 and TRBJ2-1, reads GAGVSQSPRYKVAKRGQDVALRCDPISGHVSLFWYQQALGQGPEFLTYFQNEAQLDKSGLPSDRFFAERPEGSVSTLKIQRTQQEDSAVYLCASSGGAKTSYNEQFFGPGTRLTVL.

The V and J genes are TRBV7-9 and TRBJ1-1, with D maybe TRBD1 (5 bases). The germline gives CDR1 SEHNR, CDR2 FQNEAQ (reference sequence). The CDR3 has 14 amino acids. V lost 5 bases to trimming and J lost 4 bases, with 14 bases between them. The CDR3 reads CASSPRGIATEAFF. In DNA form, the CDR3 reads TGTGCCAGCAGCCCCCGGGGGATCGCCACTGAAGCTTTCTTT.

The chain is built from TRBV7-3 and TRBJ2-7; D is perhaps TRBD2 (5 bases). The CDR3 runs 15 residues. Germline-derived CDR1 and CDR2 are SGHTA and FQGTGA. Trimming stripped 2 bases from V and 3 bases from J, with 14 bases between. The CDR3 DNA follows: TGTGCCAGCAGCTTAGCCCCCGGGGAGCTCTACGAGCAGTACTTC. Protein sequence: CASSLAPGELYEQYF.

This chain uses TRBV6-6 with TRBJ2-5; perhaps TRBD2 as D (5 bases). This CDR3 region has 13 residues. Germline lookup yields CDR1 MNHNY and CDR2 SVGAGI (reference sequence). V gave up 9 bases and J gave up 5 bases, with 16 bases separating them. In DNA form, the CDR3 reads TGTGCCAGTAGCACTAGGGTTGCGGAGACCCAGTACTTC. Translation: CASSTRVAETQYF.

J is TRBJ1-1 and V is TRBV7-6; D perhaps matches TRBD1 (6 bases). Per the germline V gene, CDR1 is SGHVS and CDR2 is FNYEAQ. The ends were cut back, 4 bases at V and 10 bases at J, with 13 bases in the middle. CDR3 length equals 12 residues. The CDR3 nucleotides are TGTGCCAGCAGCTCCACAGGGTTGGGAGCTTTCTTT. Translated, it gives CASSSTGLGAFF. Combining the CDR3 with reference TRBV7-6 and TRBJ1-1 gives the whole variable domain GAGVSQSPRYKVTKRGQDVALRCDPISGHVSLYWYRQALGQGPEFLTYFNYEAQQDKSGLPNDRFSAERPEGSISTLTIQRTEQRDSAMYRCASSSTGLGAFFGQGTRLTVV.

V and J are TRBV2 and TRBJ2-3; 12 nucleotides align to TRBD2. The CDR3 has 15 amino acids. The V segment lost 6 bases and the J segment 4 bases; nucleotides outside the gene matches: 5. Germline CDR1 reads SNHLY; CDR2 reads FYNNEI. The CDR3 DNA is TGTGCCAGCAGGACTAGCGGGGGTTACTCAGATACGCAGTATTTT. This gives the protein CASRTSGGYSDTQYF.

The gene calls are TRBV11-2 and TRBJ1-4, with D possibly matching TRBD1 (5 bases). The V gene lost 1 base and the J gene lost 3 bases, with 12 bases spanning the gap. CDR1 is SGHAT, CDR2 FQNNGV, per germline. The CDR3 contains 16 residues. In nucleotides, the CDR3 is TGTGCCAGCAGCTTAGCCCCAGGGTTAGCTAATGAAAAACTGTTTTTT. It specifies CASSLAPGLANEKLFF.

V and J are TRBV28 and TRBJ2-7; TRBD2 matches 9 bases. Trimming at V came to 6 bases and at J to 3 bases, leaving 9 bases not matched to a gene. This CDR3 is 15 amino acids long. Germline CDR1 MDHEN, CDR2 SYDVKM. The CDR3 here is CASSSRLADYYEQYF. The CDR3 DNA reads TGTGCCAGCAGCTCAAGACTAGCGGACTACTACGAGCAGTACTTC.

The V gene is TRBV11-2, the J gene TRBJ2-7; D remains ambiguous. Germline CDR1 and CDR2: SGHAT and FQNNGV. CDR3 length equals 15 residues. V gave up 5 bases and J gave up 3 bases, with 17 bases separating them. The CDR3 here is CASSPLGSLSYEQYF. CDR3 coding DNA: TGTGCCAGCAGCCCCCTGGGTAGCTTAAGCTACGAGCAGTACTTC.

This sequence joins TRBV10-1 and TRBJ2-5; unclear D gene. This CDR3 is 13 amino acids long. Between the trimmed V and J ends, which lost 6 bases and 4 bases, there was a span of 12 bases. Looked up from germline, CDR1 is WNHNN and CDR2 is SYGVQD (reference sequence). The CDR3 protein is CASSPDPGETQYF. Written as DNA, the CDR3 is TGCGCCAGCAGCCCCGACCCGGGAGAGACCCAGTACTTC.

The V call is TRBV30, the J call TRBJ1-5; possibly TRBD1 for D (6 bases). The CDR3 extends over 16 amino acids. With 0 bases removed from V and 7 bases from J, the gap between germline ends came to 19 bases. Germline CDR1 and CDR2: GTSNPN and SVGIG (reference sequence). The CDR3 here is CAWSVGGTRFSQPQHF. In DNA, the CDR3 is TGTGCCTGGAGTGTAGGGGGGACTAGATTTTCCCAGCCCCAGCATTTT.

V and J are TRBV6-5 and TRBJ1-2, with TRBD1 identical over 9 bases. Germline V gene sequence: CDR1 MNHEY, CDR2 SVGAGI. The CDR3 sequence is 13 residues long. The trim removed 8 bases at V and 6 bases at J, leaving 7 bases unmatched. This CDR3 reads CASRKQGANGYTF. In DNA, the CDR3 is TGTGCCAGCCGGAAACAGGGGGCTAATGGCTACACCTTC.

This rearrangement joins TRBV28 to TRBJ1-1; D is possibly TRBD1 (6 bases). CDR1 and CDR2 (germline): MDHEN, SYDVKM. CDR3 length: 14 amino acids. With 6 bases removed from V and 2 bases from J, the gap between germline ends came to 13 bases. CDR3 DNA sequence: TGTGCCAGCAGATACTACAGGGAAAACACTGAAGCTTTCTTT. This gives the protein CASRYYRENTEAFF.

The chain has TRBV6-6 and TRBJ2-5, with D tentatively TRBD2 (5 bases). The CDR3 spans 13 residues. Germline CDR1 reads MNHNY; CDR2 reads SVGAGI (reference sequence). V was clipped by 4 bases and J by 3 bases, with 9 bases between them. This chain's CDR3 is CASSLRGEETQYF. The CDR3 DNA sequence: TGTGCCAGCAGTTTACGGGGAGAAGAGACCCAGTACTTC.

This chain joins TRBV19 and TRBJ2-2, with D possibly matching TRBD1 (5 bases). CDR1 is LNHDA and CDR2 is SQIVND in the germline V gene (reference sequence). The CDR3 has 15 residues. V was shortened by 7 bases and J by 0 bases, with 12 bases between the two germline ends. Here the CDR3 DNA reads TGTGCCAGTAAACTCCAGGGCGCGAACACCGGGGAGCTGTTTTTT. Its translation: CASKLQGANTGELFF.

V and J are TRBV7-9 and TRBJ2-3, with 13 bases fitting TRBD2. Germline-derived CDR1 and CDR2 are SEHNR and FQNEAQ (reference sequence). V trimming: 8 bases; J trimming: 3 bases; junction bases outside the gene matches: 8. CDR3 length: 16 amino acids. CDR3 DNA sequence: TGTGCCAGCCCCGGACTAGCGGGAGAGGGTACAGATACGCAGTATTTT. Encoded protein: CASPGLAGEGTDTQYF.

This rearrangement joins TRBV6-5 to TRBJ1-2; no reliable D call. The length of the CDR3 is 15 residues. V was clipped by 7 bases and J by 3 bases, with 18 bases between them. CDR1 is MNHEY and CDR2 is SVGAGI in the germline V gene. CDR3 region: CASTRADAADYGYTF. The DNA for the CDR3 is TGTGCCAGCACCCGAGCGGACGCCGCTGACTATGGCTACACCTTC.

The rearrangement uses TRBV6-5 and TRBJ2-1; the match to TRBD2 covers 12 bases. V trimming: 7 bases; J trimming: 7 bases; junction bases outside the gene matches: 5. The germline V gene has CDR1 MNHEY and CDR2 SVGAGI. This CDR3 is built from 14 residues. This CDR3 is CASILLAGGNEQFF. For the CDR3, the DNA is TGTGCCAGCATCCTACTAGCGGGGGGAAATGAGCAGTTCTTC.

The CDR3 nucleotides read TGTGCCAGTAGTATGGTGAGCAGGGGGCATGGAAACACCATATATTTT. Translating it yields CASSMVSRGHGNTIYF. The chain carries TRBV19 and TRBJ1-3, with TRBD1 matching over 8 bases. After removal of 3 bases from V and 3 bases from J, the junction contained 7 bases not matched to a gene. Germline CDR1 LNHDA, CDR2 SQIVND (reference sequence). The CDR3 contains 16 residues.

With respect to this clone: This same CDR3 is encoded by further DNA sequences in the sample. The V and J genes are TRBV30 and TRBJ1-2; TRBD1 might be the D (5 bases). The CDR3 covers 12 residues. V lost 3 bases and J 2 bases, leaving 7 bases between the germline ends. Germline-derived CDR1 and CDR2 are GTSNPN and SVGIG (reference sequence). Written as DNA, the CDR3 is TGTGCCTGGAGCCAGGGAAACTATGGCTACACCTTC. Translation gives CAWSQGNYGYTF.

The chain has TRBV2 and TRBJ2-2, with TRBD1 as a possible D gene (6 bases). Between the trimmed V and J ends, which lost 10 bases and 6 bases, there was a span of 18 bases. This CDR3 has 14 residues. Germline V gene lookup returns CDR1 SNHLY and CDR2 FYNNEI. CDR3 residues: CATRALQGSGELFF. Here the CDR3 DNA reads TGTGCCACAAGGGCTTTGCAGGGGTCCGGGGAGCTGTTTTTT.

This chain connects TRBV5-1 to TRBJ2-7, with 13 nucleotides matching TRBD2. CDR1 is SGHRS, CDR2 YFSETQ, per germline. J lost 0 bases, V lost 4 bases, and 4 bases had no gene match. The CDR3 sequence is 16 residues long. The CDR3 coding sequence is TGCGCCAGCAGCCCCAGGACTAGCGGGAGCTCCTACGAGCAGTACTTC. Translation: CASSPRTSGSSYEQYF.

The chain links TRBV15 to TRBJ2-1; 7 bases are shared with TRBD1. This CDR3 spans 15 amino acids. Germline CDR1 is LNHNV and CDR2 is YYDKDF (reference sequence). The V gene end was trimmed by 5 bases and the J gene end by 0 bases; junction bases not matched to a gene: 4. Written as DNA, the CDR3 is TGTGCCACCAGCCCCGACAGGGCCTCCTACAATGAGCAGTTCTTC. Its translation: CATSPDRASYNEQFF.

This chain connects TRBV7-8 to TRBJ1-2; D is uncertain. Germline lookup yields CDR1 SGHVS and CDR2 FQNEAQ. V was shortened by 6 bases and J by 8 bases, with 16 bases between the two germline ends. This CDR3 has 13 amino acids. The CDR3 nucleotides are TGTGCCAGCAGTTTTGCCACCCTTGGCGGCTACACCTTC. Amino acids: CASSFATLGGYTF.

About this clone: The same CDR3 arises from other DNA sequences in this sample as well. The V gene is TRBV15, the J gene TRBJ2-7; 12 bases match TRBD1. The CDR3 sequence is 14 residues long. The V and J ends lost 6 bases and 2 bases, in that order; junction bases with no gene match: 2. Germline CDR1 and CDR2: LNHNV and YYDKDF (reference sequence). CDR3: CATSRDRGPYEQYF. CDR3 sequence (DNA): TGTGCCACCAGTAGGGACAGGGGGCCCTACGAGCAGTACTTC.

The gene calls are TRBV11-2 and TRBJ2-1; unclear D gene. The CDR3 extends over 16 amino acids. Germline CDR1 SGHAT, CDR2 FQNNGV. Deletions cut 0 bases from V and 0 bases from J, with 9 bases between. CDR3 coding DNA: TGTGCCAGCAGCTTAGAACCAGGCCTCTCCTACAATGAGCAGTTCTTC. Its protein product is CASSLEPGLSYNEQFF.

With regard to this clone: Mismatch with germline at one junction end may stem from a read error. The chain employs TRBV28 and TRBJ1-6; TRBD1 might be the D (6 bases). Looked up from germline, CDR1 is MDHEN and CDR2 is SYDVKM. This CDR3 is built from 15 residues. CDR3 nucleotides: TGTGCCAGCAGTTCGGCCGACAGGACCAATTCGCCCCTCCACTTT. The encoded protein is CASSSADRTNSPLHF.